These T cell receptor beta chains were read from a single sample in a study of blood T cell repertoires in COVID-19. Produced via immunoSEQ multiplex PCR; TCRdb's table is partial and in-frame only. This sample has approximately 200,000 clones, with around 87% found just once. Source material: peripheral blood. These receptors all stem from a woman aged 30 to 39 with active or convalescent COVID-19. Each CDR3 is given with its conserved first and last residue. D genes are given only for firm matches. Some rows mark clone size as missing; the rest say once, few, many or name a class of expanded clone.

>TRBD1|TRBV24-1|TRBJ2-7|-
CATSDAGTGAYEQYF
TGTGCCACCAGTGATGCCGGGACAGGGGCCTACGAGCAGTACTTC
>-|TRBV10-2|TRBJ2-2|few
CASGHLRVPGELFF
TGCGCCAGCGGCCACCTCAGGGTTCCCGGGGAGCTGTTTTTT
>-|TRBV7-9|TRBJ1-3|few
CASSLVPRNTIYF
TGTGCCAGCAGCTTAGTTCCTAGGAACACCATATATTTT
>-|TRBV3-1/TRBV3-2|TRBJ1-2|once
CASSRRTGQSYGYTF
TGTGCCAGCAGCCGTCGAACTGGGCAGTCCTATGGCTACACCTTC
>-|TRBV4-1|TRBJ2-1|-
CASSRKTTLTDDEQFF
TGCGCCAGCAGCCGAAAGACTACCCTCACGGACGATGAGCAGTTCTTC
>-|TRBV5-6|TRBJ2-5|-
CASSLLSSRDF
TGTGCCAGCAGCTTGCTGTCTAGCCGGGACTTC
>-|TRBV28|TRBJ1-6|-
CASSRTYNSPLHF
TGTGCCAGCAGCAGGACATATAATTCACCCCTCCACTTT
>TRBD2|TRBV27|TRBJ2-1|once
CATAVLAGGLGKEQFF
TGTGCCACCGCCGTTCTCGCGGGAGGCCTGGGGAAAGAGCAGTTCTTC
>TRBD1|TRBV4-2|TRBJ2-2|-
CASSQPGTGDGGAGELFF
TGTGCCAGCAGCCAGCCCGGGACAGGGGATGGAGGTGCCGGGGAGCTGTTTTTT
>TRBD2|TRBV5-1|TRBJ2-1|-
CASSLYFSGVSYNEQFF
TGCGCCAGCAGCTTGTACTTTAGCGGGGTTTCCTACAATGAGCAGTTCTTC
>-|TRBV5-1|TRBJ1-4|-
CASSLGHRMRDEKLFF
TGCGCCAGCAGCTTGGGGCACCGTATGCGGGATGAAAAACTGTTTTTT
>-|TRBV6-5|TRBJ1-5|-
CASLQGVQPQHF
TGTGCCAGCTTGCAGGGTGTTCAGCCCCAGCATTTT
>-|TRBV28|TRBJ1-2|few
CASSEGLTNYGYTF
TGTGCCAGCAGTGAGGGATTGACTAACTATGGCTACACCTTC
>-|TRBV11-2|TRBJ1-5|-
CASSAGIYGNQPQHF
TGTGCCAGCAGCGCGGGCATTTATGGCAATCAGCCCCAGCATTTT
>-|TRBV5-6|TRBJ1-1|few
CASSLGRSQSEAFF
TGTGCCAGCAGCTTGGGTCGCAGTCAGTCCGAAGCTTTCTTT
>TRBD1|TRBV19|TRBJ1-5|-
CASSMGQGDQPQHF
TGTGCCAGTAGTATGGGACAGGGAGATCAGCCCCAGCATTTT
>-|TRBV19|TRBJ1-5|-
CASSMATDYSNQPQHF
TGTGCCAGTAGTATGGCGACGGACTATAGCAATCAGCCCCAGCATTTT
>-|TRBV4-1|TRBJ1-4|-
CASSQDALRGDNEKLFF
TGCGCCAGCAGCCAAGACGCACTGCGGGGGGATAATGAAAAACTGTTTTTT
>-|TRBV6-5|TRBJ1-6|-
CASSYGAGRESPLHF
TGTGCCAGCAGTTACGGGGCAGGCAGGGAATCACCCCTCCACTTT
>-|TRBV13|TRBJ2-3|-
CASSLGETGTDTQYF
TGTGCCAGCAGCTTAGGGGAGACCGGCACAGATACGCAGTATTTT
>TRBD2|TRBV3-1/TRBV3-2|TRBJ2-3|-
CASSQAPGTSTYTDTQYF
TGTGCCAGCAGCCAGGCCCCCGGGACTAGCACCTACACAGATACGCAGTATTTT
>TRBD1|TRBV6-5|TRBJ1-1|once
CASSYGTEAFF
TGTGCCAGCAGTTACGGGACAGAGGCTTTCTTT
>-|TRBV11-2|TRBJ1-1|-
CASSFPGGRNTEAFF
TGTGCCAGCAGCTTTCCAGGAGGAAGGAACACTGAAGCTTTCTTT
>TRBD1|TRBV2|TRBJ1-5|-
CASRGDRGGSRQPQHF
TGTGCCAGCAGGGGGGACAGGGGAGGAAGTCGTCAGCCCCAGCATTTT
>-|TRBV6-6|TRBJ1-3|-
CASSFPTAGNTIYF
TGTGCCAGCAGTTTTCCCACAGCTGGAAACACCATATATTTT
>-|TRBV11-2|TRBJ1-5|-
CASSLGYSNQPQHF
TGTGCCAGCAGCTTAGGCTATAGCAATCAGCCCCAGCATTTT
>-|TRBV29-1|TRBJ1-3|few
CSVEDQGLLSSGNTIYF
TGCAGCGTTGAAGATCAGGGCTTGTTGAGCTCTGGAAACACCATATATTTT
>-|TRBV21-1|TRBJ2-7|-
CASSNRVKETGGTGQYF
TGTGCCAGCAGCAACAGGGTTAAAGAGACAGGGGGAACCGGGCAGTACTTC
>-|TRBV28|TRBJ1-2|-
CASSPNSYGYTF
TGTGCCAGCAGCCCGAACAGCTATGGCTACACCTTC
>-|TRBV5-8|TRBJ1-2|few
CASSLVADYGYTF
TGTGCCAGCAGCTTGGTGGCGGACTATGGCTACACCTTC
>-|TRBV3-1/TRBV3-2|TRBJ2-5|-
CASSQEGQFQETQYF
TGTGCCAGCAGCCAGGAGGGACAGTTCCAAGAGACCCAGTACTTC
>-|TRBV23-1|TRBJ1-2|-
CASSLRRSLRSPYGYTF
TGCGCCAGCAGTCTGAGGAGGTCCCTGCGATCACCCTATGGCTACACCTTC
>TRBD1|TRBV5-1|TRBJ1-1|-
CASSRGGVETEAFF
TGCGCCAGCAGCAGAGGGGGCGTGGAGACTGAAGCTTTCTTT
>-|TRBV2|TRBJ1-2|-
CASSDRERGNGYTF
TGTGCCAGCAGTGACAGGGAAAGGGGTAATGGCTACACCTTC
>TRBD2|TRBV7-9|TRBJ2-7|few
CASSPLAGGPSREQYF
TGTGCCAGCAGTCCTCTAGCGGGAGGGCCCTCTCGGGAGCAGTACTTC
>-|TRBV7-9|TRBJ2-1|-
CASSPAGAGGKQFF
TGTGCCAGCAGCCCGGCCGGGGCAGGCGGGAAGCAGTTCTTC
>TRBD1|TRBV24-1|TRBJ2-1|-
CATSDARTGDYNEQFF
TGTGCCACCAGTGATGCCCGGACAGGAGATTACAATGAGCAGTTCTTC
>-|TRBV19|TRBJ1-2|-
CASRHQGGDGYTF
TGTGCCAGTAGACATCAGGGAGGTGATGGCTACACCTTC
>-|TRBV29-1|TRBJ1-1|-
CSVVLFDIAYEAFF
TGCAGCGTTGTATTGTTCGACATTGCTTATGAAGCTTTCTTT
>-|TRBV15|TRBJ1-2|-
CATSRSQANYGYTF
TGTGCCACCAGCAGGTCGCAGGCTAACTATGGCTACACCTTC
>-|TRBV2|TRBJ2-5|-
CASGQSAGGTQYF
TGTGCCAGCGGACAGTCGGCCGGCGGGACCCAGTACTTC
>-|TRBV2|TRBJ2-7|-
CASRFTPEPVEQYF
TGTGCCAGCAGATTTACGCCAGAACCAGTCGAGCAGTACTTC
>-|TRBV10-3|TRBJ1-1|-
CAISESLRVDTEAFF
TGTGCCATCAGTGAGTCTCTCAGGGTGGACACTGAAGCTTTCTTT
>-|TRBV7-9|TRBJ1-5|-
CASSWGEAQPQHF
TGTGCCAGCAGCTGGGGAGAGGCTCAGCCCCAGCATTTT
>TRBD1|TRBV14|TRBJ2-2|-
CASSHGQGPFKVAGELFF
TGTGCCAGCAGCCACGGACAGGGGCCCTTCAAGGTTGCAGGGGAGCTGTTTTTT